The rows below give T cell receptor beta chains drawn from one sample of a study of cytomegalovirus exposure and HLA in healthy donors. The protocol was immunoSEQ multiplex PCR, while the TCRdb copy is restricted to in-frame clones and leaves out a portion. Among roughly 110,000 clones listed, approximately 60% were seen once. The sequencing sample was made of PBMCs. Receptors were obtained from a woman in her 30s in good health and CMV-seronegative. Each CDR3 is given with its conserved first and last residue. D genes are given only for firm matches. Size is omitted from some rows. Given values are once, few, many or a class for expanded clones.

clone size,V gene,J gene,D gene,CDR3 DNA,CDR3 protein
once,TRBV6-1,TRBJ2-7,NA,TGTGCCAGCAGTGAAACTGGGGCGCGGACGTATGAGCAGTACTTC,CASSETGARTYEQYF
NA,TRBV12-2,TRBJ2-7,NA,TGTGCAAGTCGCTCGCCTCGCGGGAGGACCTACGAGCAGTACTTC,CASRSPRGRTYEQYF
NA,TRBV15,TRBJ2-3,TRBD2,TGTGCCACCAGCAGACTAGCGGGGGTCACAGATACGCAGTATTTT,CATSRLAGVTDTQYF
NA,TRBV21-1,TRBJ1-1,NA,TGTGCCAGCAGCAATCGGGACAGGGAAAGGACTGAAGCTTTCTTT,CASSNRDRERTEAFF
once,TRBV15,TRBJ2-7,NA,TGTGCCACCAGCAGAGATGGGGGGGGCTCCCACGAGCAGTACTTC,CATSRDGGGSHEQYF
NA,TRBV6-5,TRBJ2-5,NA,TGTGCCAGCAGTTACCAGACCACGGGGACCCAGTACTTC,CASSYQTTGTQYF
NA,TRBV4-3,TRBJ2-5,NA,TGCGCCAGCAGCCAAGGGACAGTCCAAGAGACCCAGTACTTC,CASSQGTVQETQYF
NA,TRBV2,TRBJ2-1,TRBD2,TGTGCCAGCAGTGAAGCGCGTGGGACTAGCCAGTTCTTC,CASSEARGTSQFF
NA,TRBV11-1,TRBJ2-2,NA,TGTGCCAGCAGCTTCGGCACCGGGGAGCTGTTTTTT,CASSFGTGELFF
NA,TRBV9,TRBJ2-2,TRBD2,TGTGCCAGCAGCTTTAGGGAGGGCTCCGGGGAGCTGTTTTTT,CASSFREGSGELFF
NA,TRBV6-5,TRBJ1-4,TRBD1,TGTGCCAGCAGCCAACTGACAGGGGTTGGGGAAAAACTGTTTTTT,CASSQLTGVGEKLFF
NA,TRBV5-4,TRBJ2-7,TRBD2,TGTGCCAGCAGCTTGGGGCCTAGCGGGACATACGAGCAGTACTTC,CASSLGPSGTYEQYF
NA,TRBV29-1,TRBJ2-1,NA,TGCAGCGTTTCAGACATACCGTACAATGAGCAGTTCTTC,CSVSDIPYNEQFF
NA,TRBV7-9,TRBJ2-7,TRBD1,TGTGCCAGACGGGACAGGGACGACGAGCAGTACTTC,CARRDRDDEQYF
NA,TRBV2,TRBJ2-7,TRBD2,TGTGCCAGCAGGGGGACTAGCGGTGCCTCCTACGAGCAGTACTTC,CASRGTSGASYEQYF
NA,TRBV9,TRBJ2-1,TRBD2,TGTGCCAGCAGCGCCGGGACTAACAAGTTCTTC,CASSAGTNKFF
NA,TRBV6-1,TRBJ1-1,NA,TGTGCCAGCAGTGAACAGGGAATGGGAGCTTTCTTT,CASSEQGMGAFF
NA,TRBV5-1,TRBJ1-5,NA,TGCGCCAGCAGCTTGGATGGGGGCGCTCAGCCCCAGCATTTT,CASSLDGGAQPQHF
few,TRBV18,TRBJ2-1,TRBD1,TGTGCCAGCTCACCGGGACAGTACAATGAGCAGTTCTTC,CASSPGQYNEQFF
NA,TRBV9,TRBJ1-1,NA,TGTGCCAGCAGCGTTGACAGTTTCACTGAAGCTTTCTTT,CASSVDSFTEAFF
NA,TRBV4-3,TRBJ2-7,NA,TGCGCCAGCAGCGCCCAGGCAGGGCTCTCCTACGAGCAGTACTTC,CASSAQAGLSYEQYF
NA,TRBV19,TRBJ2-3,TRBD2,TGTGCCAGTAGTATAGAAGGACTAGCTGGAACAGATACGCAGTATTTT,CASSIEGLAGTDTQYF
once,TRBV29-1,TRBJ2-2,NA,TGCAGCGTTGCCTTAGGGGCTTCGAACACCGGGGAGCTGTTTTTT,CSVALGASNTGELFF
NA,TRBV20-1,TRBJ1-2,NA,TGCAGTGCTAGAGCAGGGCTTGGCTACACCTTC,CSARAGLGYTF
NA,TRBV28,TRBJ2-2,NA,TGTGCCAGCAGACCCGGGACATCGAACACCGGGGAGCTGTTTTTT,CASRPGTSNTGELFF
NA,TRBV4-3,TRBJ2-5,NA,TGCGCCAGCAGCCAAGAAACTACCCAAGAGACCCAGTACTTC,CASSQETTQETQYF
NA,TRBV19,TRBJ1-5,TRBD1,TGTGCCAGTAGAGGCCTCCGACGGGGACAGGCAAATCAGCCCCAGCATTTT,CASRGLRRGQANQPQHF
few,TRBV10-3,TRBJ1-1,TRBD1,TGTGCCATCAGATCAGACAGGGAGAACACTGAAGCTTTCTTT,CAIRSDRENTEAFF
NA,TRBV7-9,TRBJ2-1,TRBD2,TGTGCCAGCAGACGAGCGGGACACAATGAGCAGTTCTTC,CASRRAGHNEQFF